The sequence of this T cell receptor (beta chain) was determined in a study of T cells after yellow fever vaccination. As for the study in general: SMART-Seq v4 Ultra Low Input handled preparation of low-cell-number fractions.

V lost 4 bases and J lost 5, with 12 bases in between. Germline-derived CDR1 and CDR2 are SGHRS and YFSETQ. This CDR3 is built from 14 residues. This clonotype was found many times. Antigen specificity is unknown. Study results and limitations: Clonotype sharing between CD4 and CD8 compartments was small. Weaker overall, the secondary response nonetheless peaked faster (day 5 versus 15). A large majority of primary-vaccination clones showed up again after the booster (about 97% CD4, roughly 88% CD8).

TCRdb used MiXCR to reprocess the 5' RACE reads, holding one entry per CDR3 protein. The table has over 120,000 distinct CDR3 sequences, 5% to 7.5% seen once; the top ten hold about 0.61%. The source is a man aged 25 to 40 who received the YFV17D yellow fever vaccine. The chain links TRBV5-1 to TRBJ2-2; D remains ambiguous. The input for sequencing was CD4+ T cells sorted from PBMCs, taken 10 days after the yellow fever booster vaccination. The CDR3 region is CASSPAPLTGELFF. As DNA, the CDR3 is TGCGCCAGCAGCCCCGCCCCGTTGACCGGGGAGCTGTTTTTT.